This TCR beta chain was retrieved from a study of regulatory T cells in long-lasting Graves disease. Study conclusions and caveats: The study found lower TCR diversity in persistent Graves' patients than in newly diagnosed ones. New patients shared about a thousand public clonotypes, fewer than the 2,500 to 3,500 shared by persistent patients.

Unmatched junction bases numbered 6, after V lost 2 bases and J lost 4 bases. The CDR3 loop spans 15 amino acids. Library construction for TCR beta used iRepertoire HTBI primers and Arm-PCR of CDR3 regions. From the multiplex PCR reads, TCRdb called clonotypes with MiXCR, one entry per CDR3 protein. The sample yields 400,000 or so distinct CDR3 sequences, around 24% seen once. As for this clonotype: Its antigen is unknown.

The sample's time point: persistent/refractory GD, antithyroid drugs over 5 years with positive TRAb. RNA isolated from PBMCs was used to make the TCR library. A peripheral blood sample, 8.5 to 9 milliliters in volume, was drawn into EDTA tubes. This specimen was peripheral blood mononuclear cells (PBMCs), taken when the disease was refractory, from a patient treated with antithyroid drugs. This TCR derives from a female donor with Graves disease. The J gene is TRBJ2-3, the V gene TRBV12-3 or TRBV12-4; 7 positions agree with TRBD2. CDR3 DNA sequence: TGTGCCAGCAGTTTACGAGCGGGAAAGTCAGATACGCAGTATTTT. Translated, it gives CASSLRAGKSDTQYF.